This paragraph covers one T cell receptor beta chain sequence. The V and J ends lost 1 base and 1 base respectively, with 8 bases between them. The CDR3 is 15 amino acids. CDR1 SGHDN and CDR2 FVKESK come from the germline V gene. The sample comes from a study of blood T cell repertoires in COVID-19. Study context: Sites in the United States, Italy and Spain provided acute and convalescent COVID-19 samples. The cDNA or gDNA used as material had been derived from T cells, B-cell-depleted T cells, or PBMCs.

In the original workflow: Amplification with reference gene primers provided the estimates of nucleated cell counts. The assay was immunoSEQ multiplex PCR, and TCRdb's table has in-frame clones only and misses some. D and trimming come from the DNA, and the V and J calls and clone size come from that table. The sample lists 200,000 to 250,000 clones, less than 90% seen once, with about a sixth in the top ten. This receptor was taken from a woman aged 80 or over with active or convalescent COVID-19. The genes are TRBV14 and TRBJ1-3; D not resolved. Sequencing used peripheral blood. Here the CDR3 DNA reads TGTGCCAGCAGCCAAGGGGCAACGTCTGGAAACACCATATATTTT. Its protein product is CASSQGATSGNTIYF.